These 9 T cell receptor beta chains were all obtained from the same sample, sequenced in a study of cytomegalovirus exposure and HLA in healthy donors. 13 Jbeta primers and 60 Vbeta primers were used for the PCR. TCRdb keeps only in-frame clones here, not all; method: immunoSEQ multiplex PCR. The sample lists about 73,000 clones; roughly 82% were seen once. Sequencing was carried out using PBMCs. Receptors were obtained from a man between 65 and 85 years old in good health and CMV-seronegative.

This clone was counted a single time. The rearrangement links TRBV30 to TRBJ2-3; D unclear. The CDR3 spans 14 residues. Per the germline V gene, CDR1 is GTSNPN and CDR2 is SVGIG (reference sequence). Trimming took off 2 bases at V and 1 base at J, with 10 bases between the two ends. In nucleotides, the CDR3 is TGTGCCTGGAGTCGAGAGCGTGGCACAGATACGCAGTATTTT. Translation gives CAWSRERGTDTQYF.

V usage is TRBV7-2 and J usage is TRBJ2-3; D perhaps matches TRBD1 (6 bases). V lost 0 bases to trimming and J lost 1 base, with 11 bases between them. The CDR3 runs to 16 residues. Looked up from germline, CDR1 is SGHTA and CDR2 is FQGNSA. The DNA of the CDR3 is TGTGCCAGCAGCTTAGCCGGTGGGGGCGGCACAGATACGCAGTATTTT. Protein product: CASSLAGGGGTDTQYF.

CDR3 sequence reads: CASSLGGGGEKLFF. In DNA form, the CDR3 reads TGTGCCAGCAGCTTAGGAGGGGGTGGTGAAAAACTGTTTTTT. The rearrangement links TRBV7-2 to TRBJ1-4; TRBD1 is a possible D gene (6 bases). This CDR3 spans 14 amino acids. V lost 1 base and J 7 bases, leaving 10 bases between the germline ends. Germline assignment: CDR1 SGHTA and CDR2 FQGNSA.

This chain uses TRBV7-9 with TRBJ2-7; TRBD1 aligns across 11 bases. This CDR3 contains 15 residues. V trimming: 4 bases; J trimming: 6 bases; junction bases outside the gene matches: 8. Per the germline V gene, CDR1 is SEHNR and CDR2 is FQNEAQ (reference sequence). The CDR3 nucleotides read TGTGCCAGCAGCTCTACCGGGACAGGGGGAAGCGAGCAGTACTTC. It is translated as CASSSTGTGGSEQYF.

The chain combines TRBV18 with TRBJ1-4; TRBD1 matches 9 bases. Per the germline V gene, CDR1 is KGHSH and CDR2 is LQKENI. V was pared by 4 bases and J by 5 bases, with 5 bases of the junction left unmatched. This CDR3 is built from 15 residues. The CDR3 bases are TGTGCCAGCTCACAAATGACAGGGGGGAATGAAAAACTGTTTTTT. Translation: CASSQMTGGNEKLFF.

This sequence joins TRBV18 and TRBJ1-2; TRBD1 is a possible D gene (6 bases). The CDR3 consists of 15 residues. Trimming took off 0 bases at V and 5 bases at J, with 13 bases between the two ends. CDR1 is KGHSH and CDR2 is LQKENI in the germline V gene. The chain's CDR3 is CASSPPPGVGYGYTF. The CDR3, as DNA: TGTGCCAGCTCACCACCGCCAGGGGTCGGGTATGGCTACACCTTC.

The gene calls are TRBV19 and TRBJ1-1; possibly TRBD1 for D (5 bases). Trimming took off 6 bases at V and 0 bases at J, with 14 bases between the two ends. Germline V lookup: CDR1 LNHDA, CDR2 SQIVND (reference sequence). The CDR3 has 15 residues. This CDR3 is CASRVGGALNTEAFF. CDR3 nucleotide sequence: TGTGCCAGTAGGGTCGGCGGGGCTTTGAACACTGAAGCTTTCTTT.

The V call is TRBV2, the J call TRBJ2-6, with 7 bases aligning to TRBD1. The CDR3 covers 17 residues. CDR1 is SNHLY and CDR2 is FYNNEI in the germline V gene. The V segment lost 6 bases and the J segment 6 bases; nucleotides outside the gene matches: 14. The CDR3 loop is CASSPTGTVSVANVLTF. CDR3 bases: TGTGCCAGCAGCCCAACCGGGACAGTCTCGGTGGCCAACGTCCTGACTTTC.

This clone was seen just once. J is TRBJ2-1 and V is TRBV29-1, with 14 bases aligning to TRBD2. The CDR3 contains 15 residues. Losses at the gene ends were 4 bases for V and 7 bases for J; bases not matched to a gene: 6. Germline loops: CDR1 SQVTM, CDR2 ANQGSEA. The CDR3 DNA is TGCAGCGTTGGGGGGACTAGCGGGAGATGGAATGAGCAGTTCTTC. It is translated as CSVGGTSGRWNEQFF.